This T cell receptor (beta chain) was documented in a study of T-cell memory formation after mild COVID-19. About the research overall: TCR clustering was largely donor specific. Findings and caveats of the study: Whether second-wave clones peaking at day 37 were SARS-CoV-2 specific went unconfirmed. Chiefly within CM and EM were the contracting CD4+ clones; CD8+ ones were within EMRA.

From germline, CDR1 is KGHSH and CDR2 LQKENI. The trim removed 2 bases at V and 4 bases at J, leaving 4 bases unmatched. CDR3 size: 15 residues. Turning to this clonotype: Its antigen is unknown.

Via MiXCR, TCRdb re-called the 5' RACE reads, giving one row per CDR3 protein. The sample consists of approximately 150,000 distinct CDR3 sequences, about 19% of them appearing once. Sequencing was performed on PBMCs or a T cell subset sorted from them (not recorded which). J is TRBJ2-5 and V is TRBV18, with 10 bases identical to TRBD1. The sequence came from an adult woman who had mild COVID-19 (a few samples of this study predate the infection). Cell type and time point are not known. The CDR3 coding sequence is TGTGCCAGCTCACCAGGGGACAGGGGCCGAGAGACCCAGTACTTC. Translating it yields CASSPGDRGRETQYF.